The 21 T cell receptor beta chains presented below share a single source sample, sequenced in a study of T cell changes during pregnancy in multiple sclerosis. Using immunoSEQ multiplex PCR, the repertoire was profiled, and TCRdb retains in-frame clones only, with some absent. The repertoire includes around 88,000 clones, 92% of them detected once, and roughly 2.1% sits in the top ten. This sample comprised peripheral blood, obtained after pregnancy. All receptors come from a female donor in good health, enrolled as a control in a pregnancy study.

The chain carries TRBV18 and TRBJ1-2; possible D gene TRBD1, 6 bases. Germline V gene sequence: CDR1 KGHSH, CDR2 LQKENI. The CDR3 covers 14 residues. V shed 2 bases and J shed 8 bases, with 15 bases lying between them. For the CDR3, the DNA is TGTGCCAGCTCACCAGCACGCTCTCAGGGGGGCTACACCTTC. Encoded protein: CASSPARSQGGYTF.

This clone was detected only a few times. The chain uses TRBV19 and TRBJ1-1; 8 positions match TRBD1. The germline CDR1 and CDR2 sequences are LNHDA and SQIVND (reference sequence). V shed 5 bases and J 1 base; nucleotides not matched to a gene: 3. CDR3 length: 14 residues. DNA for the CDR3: TGTGCCAGTAGTTTTGGGACAGGGAACACTGAAGCTTTCTTT. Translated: CASSFGTGNTEAFF. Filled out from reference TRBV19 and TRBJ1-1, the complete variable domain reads DGGITQSPKYLFRKEGQNVTLSCEQNLNHDAMYWYRQDPGQGLRLIYYSQIVNDFQKGDIAEGYSVSREKKESFPLTVTSAQKNPTAFYLCASSFGTGNTEAFFGQGTRLTVV.

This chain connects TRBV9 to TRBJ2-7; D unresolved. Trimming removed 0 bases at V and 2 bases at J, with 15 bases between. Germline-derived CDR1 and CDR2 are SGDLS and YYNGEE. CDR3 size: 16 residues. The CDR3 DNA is TGTGCCAGCAGCGTAGGGGCCCCGCCGTTCACCTACGAGCAGTACTTC. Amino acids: CASSVGAPPFTYEQYF.

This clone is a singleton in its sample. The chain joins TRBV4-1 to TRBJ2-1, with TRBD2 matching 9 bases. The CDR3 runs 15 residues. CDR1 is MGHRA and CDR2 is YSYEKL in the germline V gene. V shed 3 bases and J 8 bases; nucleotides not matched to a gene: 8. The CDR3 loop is CASSHSGLAKDEQFF. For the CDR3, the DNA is TGCGCCAGCAGCCACTCGGGACTAGCTAAGGATGAGCAGTTCTTC.

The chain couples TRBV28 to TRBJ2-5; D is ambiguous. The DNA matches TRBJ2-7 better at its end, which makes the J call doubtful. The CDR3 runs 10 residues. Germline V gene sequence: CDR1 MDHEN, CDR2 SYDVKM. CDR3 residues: CASSTHEQYF. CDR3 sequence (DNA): TGTGCCAGCAGTACCCACGAGCAGTACTTC.

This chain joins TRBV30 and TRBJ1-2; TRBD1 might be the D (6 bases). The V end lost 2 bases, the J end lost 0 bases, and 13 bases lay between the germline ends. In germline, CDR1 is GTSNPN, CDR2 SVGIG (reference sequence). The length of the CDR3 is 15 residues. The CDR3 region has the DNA TGTGCCTGGAGTACAGACAGGAGATCTAACTATGGCTACACCTTC. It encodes CAWSTDRRSNYGYTF. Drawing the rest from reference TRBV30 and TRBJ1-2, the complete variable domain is SQTIHQWPATLVQPVGSPLSLECTVEGTSNPNLYWYRQAAGRGLQLLFYSVGIGQISSEVPQNLSASRPQDRQFILSSKKLLLSDSGFYLCAWSTDRRSNYGYTFGSGTRLTVV.

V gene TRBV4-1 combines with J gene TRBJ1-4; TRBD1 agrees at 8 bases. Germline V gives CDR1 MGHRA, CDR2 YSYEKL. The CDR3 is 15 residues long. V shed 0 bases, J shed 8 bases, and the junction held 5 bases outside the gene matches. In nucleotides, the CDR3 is TGCGCCAGCAGCCAAGACAGGGGGCTCAACGAAAAACTGTTTTTT. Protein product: CASSQDRGLNEKLFF.

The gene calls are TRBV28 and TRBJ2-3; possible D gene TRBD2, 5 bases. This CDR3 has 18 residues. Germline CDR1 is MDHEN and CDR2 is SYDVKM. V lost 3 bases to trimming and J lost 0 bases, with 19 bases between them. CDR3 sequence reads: CASSFNPLSASSTDTQYF. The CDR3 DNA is TGTGCCAGCAGTTTTAATCCCCTTAGCGCCTCTAGCACAGATACGCAGTATTTT.

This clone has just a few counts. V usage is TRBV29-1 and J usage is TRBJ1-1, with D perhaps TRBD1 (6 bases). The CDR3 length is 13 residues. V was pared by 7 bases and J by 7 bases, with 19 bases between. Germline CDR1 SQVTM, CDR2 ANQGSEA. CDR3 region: CSARDNFNVEAFF. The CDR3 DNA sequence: TGCAGCGCCCGGGACAATTTCAACGTTGAAGCTTTCTTT.

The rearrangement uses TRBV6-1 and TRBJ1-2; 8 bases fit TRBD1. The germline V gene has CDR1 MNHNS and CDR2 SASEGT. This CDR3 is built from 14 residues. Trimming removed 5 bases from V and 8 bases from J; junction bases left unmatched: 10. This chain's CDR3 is CASSRDRIPRGYTF. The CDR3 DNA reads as TGTGCCAGCAGTCGGGACAGGATACCTCGGGGCTACACCTTC.

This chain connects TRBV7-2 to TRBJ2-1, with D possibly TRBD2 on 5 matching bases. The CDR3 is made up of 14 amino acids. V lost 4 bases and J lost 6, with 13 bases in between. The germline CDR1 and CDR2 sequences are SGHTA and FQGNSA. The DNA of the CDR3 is TGTGCCAGCAGCTCCGTCCCGGGATCCAATGAGCAGTTCTTC. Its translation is CASSSVPGSNEQFF.

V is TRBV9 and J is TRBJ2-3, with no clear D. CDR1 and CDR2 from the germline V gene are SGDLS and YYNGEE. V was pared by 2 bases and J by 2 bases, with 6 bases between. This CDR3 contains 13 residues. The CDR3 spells CASSVPSTDTQYF. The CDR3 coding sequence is TGTGCCAGCAGCGTCCCTTCCACAGATACGCAGTATTTT.

The CDR3, as DNA: TGTGCCAGCAGCTTGGGATGGGGGCTCAACGGTGAGAAGGAGACCCAGTACTTC. Its translation: CASSLGWGLNGEKETQYF. This chain links TRBV5-4 with TRBJ2-5, with a tentative D call TRBD1 (6 bases). CDR3 length: 18 residues. V was pared by 0 bases and J by 5 bases, with 23 bases between. CDR1 SGHNT and CDR2 YYREEE come from the germline V gene (reference sequence).

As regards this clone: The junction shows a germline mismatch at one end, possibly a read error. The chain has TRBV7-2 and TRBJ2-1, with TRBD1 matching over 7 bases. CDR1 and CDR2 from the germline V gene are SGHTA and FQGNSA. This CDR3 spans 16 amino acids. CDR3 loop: CASTLLSGTVRNEQFF. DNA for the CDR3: TGTGCCAGCACCTTACTTTCCGGGACAGTACGGAATGAGCAGTTCTTC.

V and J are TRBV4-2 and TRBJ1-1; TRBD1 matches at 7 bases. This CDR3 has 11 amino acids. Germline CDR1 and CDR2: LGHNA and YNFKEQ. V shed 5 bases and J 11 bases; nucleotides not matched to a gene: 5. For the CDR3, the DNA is TGTGCCAGCAGCTTTTCGACAGGGGCTTTCTTT. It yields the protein CASSFSTGAFF.

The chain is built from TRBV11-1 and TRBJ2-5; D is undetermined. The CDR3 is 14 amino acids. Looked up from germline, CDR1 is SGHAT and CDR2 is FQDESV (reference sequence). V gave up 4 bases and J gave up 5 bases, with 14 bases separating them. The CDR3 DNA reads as TGTGCCAGCAGCTCCCTCTGGCCCGGGGAGACCCAGTACTTC. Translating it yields CASSSLWPGETQYF.

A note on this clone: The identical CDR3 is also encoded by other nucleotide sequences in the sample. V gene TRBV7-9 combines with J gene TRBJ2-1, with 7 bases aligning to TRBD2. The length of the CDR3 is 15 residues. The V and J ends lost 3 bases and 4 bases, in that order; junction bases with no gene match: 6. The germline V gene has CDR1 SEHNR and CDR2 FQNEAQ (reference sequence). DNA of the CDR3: TGTGCCAGCAGCTTGGGGAGGGGAATTTACAATGAGCAGTTCTTC. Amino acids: CASSLGRGIYNEQFF.

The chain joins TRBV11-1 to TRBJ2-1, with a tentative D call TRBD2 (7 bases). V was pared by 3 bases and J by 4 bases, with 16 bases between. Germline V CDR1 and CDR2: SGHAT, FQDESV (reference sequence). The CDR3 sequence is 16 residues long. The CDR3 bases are TGTGCCAGCAGCTTTAGTGGGGGGGCTCAATACAATGAGCAGTTCTTC. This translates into CASSFSGGAQYNEQFF. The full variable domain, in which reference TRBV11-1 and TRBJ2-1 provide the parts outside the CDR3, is EAEVAQSPRYKITEKSQAVAFWCDPISGHATLYWYRQILGQGPELLVQFQDESVVDDSQLPKDRFSAERLKGVDSTLKIQPAELGDSAMYLCASSFSGGAQYNEQFFGPGTRLTVL.

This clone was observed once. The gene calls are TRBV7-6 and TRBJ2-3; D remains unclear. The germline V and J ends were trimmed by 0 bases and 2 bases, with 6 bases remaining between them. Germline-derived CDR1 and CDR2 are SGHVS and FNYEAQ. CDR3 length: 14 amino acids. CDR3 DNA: TGTGCCAGCAGCTTAGCGCCAGACACAGATACGCAGTATTTT. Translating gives CASSLAPDTDTQYF.

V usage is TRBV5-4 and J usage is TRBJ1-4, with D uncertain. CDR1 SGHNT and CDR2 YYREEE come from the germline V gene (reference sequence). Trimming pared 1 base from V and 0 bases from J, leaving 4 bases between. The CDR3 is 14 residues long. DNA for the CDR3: TGTGCCAGCAGCTTGCAGGCAACTAATGAAAAACTGTTTTTT. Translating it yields CASSLQATNEKLFF.

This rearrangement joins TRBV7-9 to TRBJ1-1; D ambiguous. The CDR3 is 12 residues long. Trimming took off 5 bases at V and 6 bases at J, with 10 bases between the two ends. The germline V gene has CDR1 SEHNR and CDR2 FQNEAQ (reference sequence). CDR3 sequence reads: CASSQAGSEAFF. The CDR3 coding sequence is TGTGCCAGCAGCCAGGCCGGCTCTGAAGCTTTCTTT. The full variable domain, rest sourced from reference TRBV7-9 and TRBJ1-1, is DTGVSQNPRHKITKRGQNVTFRCDPISEHNRLYWYRQTLGQGPEFLTYFQNEAQLEKSRLLSDRFSAERPKGSFSTLEIQRTEQGDSAMYLCASSQAGSEAFFGQGTRLTVV.